The rows below give T cell receptor beta chains drawn from one sample of a study of metastatic and nonmetastatic thyroid tumors. TCRdb ran MiXCR on the PCR reads. The sample has 12,000 or so clones, around 20% seen once. The source material was adjacent normal tissue. These receptors were obtained from a female donor with papillary thyroid cancer or a benign thyroid nodule (not recorded which). Some clones in this sample may be carry-over from other donors' samples. Both conserved end residues are part of each CDR3. The size entry is marked missing in some rows and otherwise reads once, few, many or a size class.

CASSPRPGGYGQYF TRBV9 many
CASILAQGAYEQYF TRBV7-6 .
CASLNMGNSYNSPLHF TRBV28 few
CASSQETSGSSYEQYF TRBV4-2 many
CASSRDTRGTEAFF TRBV7-9 medium-sized
CASSLASGQFNSPLHF TRBV11-1 once
CSACPTGETQYF TRBV29-1 many
CASSLAASGHNEQFF TRBV5-5 many
CASSPRSYGYTF TRBV28 .
CASSISYVTGGGYTF TRBV19 few
CSARPYYEQYF TRBV20-1 .
CASSGEGSKETQYF TRBV5-1 .
CASSLRAGYEQYF TRBV7-2 few
CASSPVRAGANVLTF TRBV25-1 many
CASSLVLAGGPGDEQFF TRBV28 few
CASSPLETQYF TRBV7-9 many
CASSPGTGGLQPQHF TRBV11-2 many
CASSFTGGTGYTF TRBV6-1 .
CASSLRQGETEAFF TRBV6-1 .
CASSFFTGSSYEQYF TRBV13 few
CSAPAEDLYEQYF TRBV20-1 few
CASSLAGISTDTQYF TRBV7-2 many
CASSYSLQRRNNEQFF TRBV6-6 medium-sized
CASSDSTGGSYEQYF TRBV6-4 .
CASRDSNNSPLHF TRBV28 few
CASIFYESDTQYF TRBV2 few
CSASLEDLHGYTF TRBV20-1 .
CAWKTFPNEKLFF TRBV30 .
CASTPADRFYEQYF TRBV6-2/TRBV6-3 few
CASSVGIAGVHEQYF TRBV9 many
CSARGTARDEAFF TRBV20-1 once
CTISDRHGAESEQFF TRBV10-3 .
CASSSYLANEQYF TRBV7-2 .
CASSIMGSSPYGYTF TRBV19 medium-sized